This T cell receptor beta chain was documented in a study of T cell responses to AZD1222 COVID-19 vaccine. Remarks on this clone: The antigen remains undetermined.

Assay used: immunoSEQ multiplex PCR; TCRdb lists only in-frame clones, some missing. The table lists tens of thousands of clones, 91% of them singletons. Per the germline V gene, CDR1 is ENHRY and CDR2 is SYGVKD. V dropped 0 bases and J dropped 14 bases, with 15 bases sitting between them. CDR3 length: 13 residues. Findings and caveats of the study: Repertoires in all cases were sampled only once the peak T cell response had passed. Dominant at 160-218 and 743-854, vaccine-associated CD4 TCRs also spanned spike.

This rearrangement joins TRBV10-3 to TRBJ2-3; a possible D gene is TRBD2 (5 bases). The sequencing used peripheral blood, collected on day 0 of MenACWY control vaccination. This sequence originates from an adult in good health. The CDR3 DNA reads TGTGCCATCAGTGAGTCGATATTTAGCGCTGGGTATTTT. This translates into CAISESIFSAGYF.